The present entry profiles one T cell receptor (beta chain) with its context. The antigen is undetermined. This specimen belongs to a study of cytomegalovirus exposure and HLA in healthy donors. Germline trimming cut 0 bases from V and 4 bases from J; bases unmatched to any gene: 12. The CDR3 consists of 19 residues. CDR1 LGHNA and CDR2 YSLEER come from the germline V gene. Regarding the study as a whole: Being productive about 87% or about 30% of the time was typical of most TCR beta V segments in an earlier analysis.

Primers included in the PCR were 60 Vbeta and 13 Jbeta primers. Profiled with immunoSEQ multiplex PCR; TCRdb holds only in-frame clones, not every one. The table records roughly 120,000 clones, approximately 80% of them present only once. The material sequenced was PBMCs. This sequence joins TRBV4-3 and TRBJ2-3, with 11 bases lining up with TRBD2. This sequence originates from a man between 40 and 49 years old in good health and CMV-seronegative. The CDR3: CASSQDSASGRRYADTQYF. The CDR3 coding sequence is TGCGCCAGCAGCCAAGATAGTGCTAGCGGGAGGAGATACGCAGATACGCAGTATTTT.